These T cell receptor beta chains were read from a single sample in a study of cytomegalovirus exposure and HLA in healthy donors. The table came from immunoSEQ multiplex PCR; TCRdb's copy has only in-frame clones and leaves some out. The repertoire holds tens of thousands of clones, with roughly 96% as singletons. The sequenced material came from PBMCs. The receptors derive from a young man in good health and CMV-seronegative. The CDR3 runs from the conserved cysteine through the conserved F or W. The order of the fields is V gene, J gene, clone size, D gene, CDR3 protein, CDR3 DNA. A D gene is named only where the DNA matches it firmly. Size is omitted from some rows. Given values are once, few, many or a class for expanded clones.

>TRBV15|TRBJ2-1|.|TRBD1
CATSRGRGTNNEQFF
TGTGCCACCAGCAGAGGCAGGGGGACAAACAATGAGCAGTTCTTC
>TRBV5-1|TRBJ2-1|.|.
CASSLQGSGNEQFF
TGCGCCAGCAGCTTGCAGGGATCTGGAAATGAGCAGTTCTTC
>TRBV28|TRBJ1-5|few|.
CASSFTGEIQPQHF
TGTGCCAGCAGTTTTACGGGGGAGATTCAGCCCCAGCATTTT
>TRBV27|TRBJ2-5|.|TRBD1
CASSLYPTGLWETQYF
TGTGCCAGCAGTTTATACCCGACAGGGTTGTGGGAGACCCAGTACTTC
>TRBV2|TRBJ1-2|.|.
CASRGGVLSINYGYTF
TGTGCCAGCAGGGGGGGGGTCCTCTCTATTAACTATGGCTACACCTTC
>TRBV27|TRBJ2-2|.|.
CASSWGVSNTGELFF
TGTGCCAGCTCCTGGGGGGTCTCGAACACCGGGGAGCTGTTTTTT
>TRBV19|TRBJ1-3|.|.
CASSKQSSGNTIYF
TGTGCCAGTAGTAAACAGAGCTCTGGAAACACCATATATTTT
>TRBV2|TRBJ2-7|.|.
CASRSGKFGEQYF
TGTGCCAGCCGGTCGGGGAAGTTCGGCGAGCAGTACTTC
>TRBV28|TRBJ1-1|.|.
CASRTGDLNTEAFF
TGTGCCAGCAGGACAGGAGACCTGAACACTGAAGCTTTCTTT
>TRBV5-1|TRBJ1-1|.|.
CASSSTGTRNTEAFF
TGCGCCAGCAGCTCCACCGGGACAAGAAACACTGAAGCTTTCTTT
>TRBV18|TRBJ1-1|once|.
CASSPRRLPELNTEAFF
TGTGCCAGCTCACCACGGAGACTTCCAGAATTGAACACTGAAGCTTTCTTT
>TRBV5-6|TRBJ1-2|.|TRBD1
CASTLDQGANTF
TGTGCCAGCACCCTAGACCAGGGGGCAAACACCTTC
>TRBV7-2|TRBJ1-3|.|TRBD1
CASSLVPGGTGNTIYF
TGTGCCAGCAGCTTAGTACCAGGGGGCACTGGAAACACCATATATTTT
>TRBV6-5|TRBJ1-6|once|TRBD1
CASSYTTGANSPLHF
TGTGCCAGCAGTTACACTACAGGGGCGAATTCACCCCTCCACTTT
>TRBV4-1|TRBJ2-3|.|TRBD1
CASSRDRASTDTQYF
TGCGCCAGCAGCCGCGACAGGGCGAGCACAGATACGCAGTATTTT
>TRBV11-2|TRBJ1-4|once|TRBD1
CASSLSTGGREKLFF
TGTGCCAGCAGCTTATCAACAGGGGGGAGAGAAAAACTGTTTTTT
>TRBV6-5|TRBJ1-3|.|.
CASKPGGDSGNTIYF
TGTGCCAGCAAGCCTGGAGGGGACTCTGGAAACACCATATATTTT
>TRBV4-1|TRBJ2-5|.|.
CASSQDGGRGLGETQYF
TGCGCCAGCAGCCAAGATGGGGGCAGGGGATTAGGAGAGACCCAGTACTTC